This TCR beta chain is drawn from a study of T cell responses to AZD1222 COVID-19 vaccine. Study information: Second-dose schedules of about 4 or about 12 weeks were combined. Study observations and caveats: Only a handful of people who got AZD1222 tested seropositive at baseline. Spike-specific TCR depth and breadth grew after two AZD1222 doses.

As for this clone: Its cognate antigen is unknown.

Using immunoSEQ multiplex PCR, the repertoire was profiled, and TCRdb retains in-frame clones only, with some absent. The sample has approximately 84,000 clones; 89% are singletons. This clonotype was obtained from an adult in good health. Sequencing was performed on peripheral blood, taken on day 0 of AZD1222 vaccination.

As DNA, the CDR3 is TGCGCCAGCAGCTTGGGCACTAGCGGGGGGGAAGATACGCAGTATTTT. This sequence encodes CASSLGTSGGEDTQYF. V gene TRBV5-1 combines with J gene TRBJ2-3, with 13 positions matching TRBD2. The V gene end was trimmed by 0 bases and the J gene end by 5 bases; junction bases not matched to a gene: 3. There are 16 residues in the CDR3. Germline V gene lookup returns CDR1 SGHRS and CDR2 YFSETQ.